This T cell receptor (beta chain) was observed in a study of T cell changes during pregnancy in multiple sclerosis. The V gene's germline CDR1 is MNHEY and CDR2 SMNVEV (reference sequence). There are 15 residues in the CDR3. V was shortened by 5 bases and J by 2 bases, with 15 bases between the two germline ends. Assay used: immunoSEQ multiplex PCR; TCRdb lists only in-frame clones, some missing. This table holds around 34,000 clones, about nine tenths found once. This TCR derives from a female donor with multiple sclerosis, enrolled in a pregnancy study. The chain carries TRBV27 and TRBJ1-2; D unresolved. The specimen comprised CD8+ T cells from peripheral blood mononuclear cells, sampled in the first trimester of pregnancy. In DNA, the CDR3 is TGTGCCAGCAGTAGCGCGGGGAGATACAACTATGGCTACACCTTC. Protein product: CASSSAGRYNYGYTF.